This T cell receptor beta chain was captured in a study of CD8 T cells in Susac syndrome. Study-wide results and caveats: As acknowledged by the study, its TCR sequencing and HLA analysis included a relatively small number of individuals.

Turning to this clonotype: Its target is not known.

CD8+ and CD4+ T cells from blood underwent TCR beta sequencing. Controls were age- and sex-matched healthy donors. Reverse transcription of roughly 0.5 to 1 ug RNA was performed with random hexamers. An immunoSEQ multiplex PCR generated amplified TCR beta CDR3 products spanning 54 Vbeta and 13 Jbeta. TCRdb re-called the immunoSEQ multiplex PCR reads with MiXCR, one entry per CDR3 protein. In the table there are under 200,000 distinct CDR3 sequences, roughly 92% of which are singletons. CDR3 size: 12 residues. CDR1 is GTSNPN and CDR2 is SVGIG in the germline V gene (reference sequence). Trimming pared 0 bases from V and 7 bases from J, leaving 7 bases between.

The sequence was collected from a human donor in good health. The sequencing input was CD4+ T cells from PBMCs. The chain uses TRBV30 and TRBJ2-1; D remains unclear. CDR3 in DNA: TGTGCCTGGAGTGTACAGAGGAATGAGCAGTTCTTC. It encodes CAWSVQRNEQFF.